These T cell receptor beta chains were read from a single sample in a study of post-analysis software for immune sequencing data. TCRdb called the PCR reads again in MiXCR, with one record for every CDR3 protein. The sample holds fewer than 850,000 distinct CDR3 sequences; 30% are singletons and the top ten take around 0.56%. Sequencing was done on a sample of blood. The receptors were sampled from a girl aged 10-17 years with multiple sclerosis. Both conserved end residues are part of each CDR3. D genes are given only for firm matches. Some rows mark clone size as missing; the rest say once, few, many or name a class of expanded clone.

CDR3 DNA,CDR3 protein,D gene,V gene,clone size,J gene
TGTGCCAGCAGCTTCGGCAGGACGAACAATGAGCAGGTCTTC,CASSFGRTNNEQVF,NA,TRBV11-2,NA,TRBJ2-1
TGTGCCAGCAGTACAGGGGTTGGAGGGCTGTTTTTT,CASSTGVGGLFF,TRBD1,TRBV28,NA,TRBJ2-2
TGTGCCAGCAGGGAGACAGGGGGGAACATTCAGTACTTC,CASRETGGNIQYF,TRBD1,TRBV2,few,TRBJ2-4
TGTGCCAGCAGTTTAAACAGGGGTGTAGATGGCTACACCTTC,CASSLNRGVDGYTF,TRBD1,TRBV28,NA,TRBJ1-2
TGTACCAGCAGCGTAGGGCCTTCTGGAAACACCATATATTTT,CTSSVGPSGNTIYF,NA,TRBV9,NA,TRBJ1-3
TGTGCCAGCAGCCGGGGGGAGGGGTACACAGATACGCAGTATTTT,CASSRGEGYTDTQYF,TRBD2,TRBV11-2,few,TRBJ2-3
TGCAGTGCTAGAACAGGGGCACCCCAGTACTTC,CSARTGAPQYF,TRBD1,TRBV20-1,NA,TRBJ2-5
TGTGCCATCCAGGGATACAATGAGCAGTTCTTC,CAIQGYNEQFF,NA,TRBV27,NA,TRBJ2-1
TGTGCCAGCAGTTACTACGGGGGTGGGCAGCCCCAGCATTTT,CASSYYGGGQPQHF,NA,TRBV6-5,many,TRBJ1-5
TGCGCCAGCAGCCAAGATCGGATACAGCGCACAGATACGCAGTATTTT,CASSQDRIQRTDTQYF,NA,TRBV4-3,NA,TRBJ2-3
TGTGCCAGCAGCGCACTTCCGGGTTCGGGAGAGACCCAGTACTTC,CASSALPGSGETQYF,NA,TRBV6-2/TRBV6-3,NA,TRBJ2-5
TGTGCCACCAGACTAGCGGGAGAGGTGGAGACCCAGTACTTC,CATRLAGEVETQYF,TRBD2,TRBV10-3,few,TRBJ2-5
TGTGCCAGCAGCCGCAGGGTTCATGAGCAGTTCTTC,CASSRRVHEQFF,NA,TRBV11-2,NA,TRBJ2-1
TGTGCCAGCAGCCTTAGCGGGAGGTCGTCCTACAATGAGCAGTTCTTC,CASSLSGRSSYNEQFF,TRBD2,TRBV7-2,few,TRBJ2-1
TGTGCCAGCAGACAGGGGGAGGCAGATACGCAGTATTTT,CASRQGEADTQYF,TRBD1,TRBV6-5,NA,TRBJ2-3
TGTGCCAGCTGGGGAGGTTACGAGCAGTACTTC,CASWGGYEQYF,NA,TRBV6-6,NA,TRBJ2-7
TGCAGTGCTAGGAAATCCGATTCCCACGAGCAGTACTTC,CSARKSDSHEQYF,NA,TRBV20-1,NA,TRBJ2-7
TGTGCCAGCAGTGAACAGGCCTCCCTCTCCTACGAGCAGTACTTC,CASSEQASLSYEQYF,NA,TRBV2,NA,TRBJ2-7
TGTGCACGACTAGCGGGAGGGGGCCCCTACAATGAGCAGTTCTTC,CARLAGGGPYNEQFF,TRBD2,TRBV7-2,few,TRBJ2-1
TGTGCCAGCAGCCAGGGGTTCCAGGAGCGGAACACCGGGGAGCTGTTTTTT,CASSQGFQERNTGELFF,NA,TRBV11-2,few,TRBJ2-2
TGTGCCAGCAGCTTAGTGGGTAGCGGGAGACTTAGAGAGCAGTACTTC,CASSLVGSGRLREQYF,TRBD2,TRBV7-9,NA,TRBJ2-5